These 15 T cell receptor beta chains originate from one sample sequenced in a study of regulatory T cells in long-lasting Graves disease. As to time point: newly diagnosed GD, antithyroid drugs for less than 3 months. The TCR library used RNA extracted from PBMCs. CDR3-region Arm-PCR and iRepertoire HTBI primers produced the TCR beta libraries. TCRdb reanalysed the multiplex PCR reads using MiXCR and keeps one entry per CDR3 protein. The sample lists roughly 430,000 distinct CDR3 sequences; approximately 16% were seen once. Another study also made use of these data, one on T cells in Graves' hyperthyroidism and ophthalmopathy.

The input for sequencing was peripheral blood mononuclear cells (PBMCs), taken at new diagnosis, from a patient treated with antithyroid drugs. The receptors shown here come from a woman in her 30s with Graves disease.

This clonotype was recorded many times. The J gene is TRBJ2-3, the V gene TRBV5-1, with 8 bases matching TRBD2. CDR1 SGHRS and CDR2 YFSETQ come from the germline V gene. With 3 bases clipped from V and 0 bases from J, the junction kept 6 bases outside the gene matches. The CDR3 is 16 amino acids. CDR3 coding DNA: TGCGCCAGCAGCTCACAACTAGCGGCTAGCACAGATACGCAGTATTTT. Translating gives CASSSQLAASTDTQYF.

This clonotype occurred many times. The CDR3 reads CASSYAGTVYNEQFF. DNA for the CDR3: TGTGCCAGCAGTTACGCTGGGACGGTCTACAATGAGCAGTTCTTC. The rearrangement links TRBV6-2 or TRBV6-3 to TRBJ2-1; either TRBD1 or TRBD2 may supply D (5 bases each). The CDR3 runs to 15 residues. Germline assignment: CDR1 MNHEY and CDR2 SVGEGT. Trimming left V 2 bases short and J 3 bases short, with 11 bases between.

This clonotype was recorded many times. V gene TRBV27 combines with J gene TRBJ1-1; TRBD1 matches 7 bases. V lost 7 bases, J lost 6 bases, and 20 bases stayed unmatched. CDR1 MNHEY and CDR2 SMNVEV come from the germline V gene (reference sequence). This CDR3 has 17 amino acids. CDR3 DNA sequence: TGTGCCAGCACCAAAGGGGGGATTGACAGGGACGGCGCTGAAGCTTTCTTT. As protein: CASTKGGIDRDGAEAFF.

The chain combines TRBV24-1 with TRBJ1-1, with 10 bases fitting TRBD1. J lost 6 bases, V lost 10 bases, and 13 bases had no gene match. The CDR3 sequence is 15 residues long. From germline, CDR1 is KGHDR and CDR2 SFDVKD. The CDR3, as DNA: TGTGCCACAAGAGCCCGGGACAGGGGCAGTTCTGAAGCTTTCTTT. It yields the protein CATRARDRGSSEAFF.

Many counts were recorded for this clonotype. The chain employs TRBV27 and TRBJ2-5, with 9 positions matching TRBD2. V lost 2 bases, J lost 3 bases, and 7 bases stayed unmatched. CDR3 length: 16 residues. Germline V CDR1 and CDR2: MNHEY, SMNVEV (reference sequence). CDR3 nucleotide sequence: TGTGCCAGCAGTTTAGGAGGAGTAGCGGGAGAAGAGACCCAGTACTTC. This gives the protein CASSLGGVAGEETQYF.

This clonotype was detected a few times. The chain is built from TRBV20-1 and TRBJ2-7; 10 bases are a match to TRBD2. This CDR3 contains 14 residues. Trimming at V came to 1 base and at J to 4 bases, leaving 4 bases not matched to a gene. The V gene's germline CDR1 is DFQATT and CDR2 SNEGSKA (reference sequence). CDR3 sequence: CSARGSSGRYEQYF. CDR3 sequence (DNA): TGCAGTGCTAGAGGGTCTAGCGGGAGATACGAGCAGTACTTC.

The V and J genes are TRBV9 and TRBJ1-2; D not resolved. Germline V gene data show CDR1 as SGDLS and CDR2 as YYNGEE. The CDR3 has 14 amino acids. Deletions cut 3 bases from V and 2 bases from J, with 11 bases between. CDR3 amino acids: CASSEGPYNYGYTF. CDR3 sequence (DNA): TGTGCCAGCAGCGAGGGCCCTTACAACTATGGCTACACCTTC.

This clonotype appeared many times. The CDR3 sequence is CASSETPLETQYF. The CDR3 coding sequence is TGTGCCAGCAGTGAAACGCCCTTGGAGACCCAGTACTTC. This chain links TRBV2 with TRBJ2-5; D is unresolved. V lost 2 bases and J 5 bases, leaving 9 bases between the germline ends. The germline V gene encodes CDR1 SNHLY and CDR2 FYNNEI. This CDR3 is built from 13 residues. Full variable domain (missing parts from reference TRBV2 and TRBJ2-5): EPEVTQTPSHQVTQMGQEVILRCVPISNHLYFYWYRQILGQKVEFLVSFYNNEISEKSEIFDDQFSVERPDGSNFTLKIRSTKLEDSAMYFCASSETPLETQYFGPGTRLLVL.

In its sample, this clonotype was seen a few times. The V gene is TRBV4-1, the J gene TRBJ2-5; D gene ambiguous. CDR3 length equals 16 residues. V lost 5 bases, J lost 3 bases, and 19 bases lay in between. Germline V CDR1 and CDR2: MGHRA, YSYEKL. In nucleotides, the CDR3 is TGCGCCAGCAGCTATGGGTTAGGGAACATAAAAGAGACCCAGTACTTC. It yields the protein CASSYGLGNIKETQYF.

This clonotype was counted at least ten times. CDR3 sequence: CAGGQIPGGEQFF. Here the CDR3 DNA reads TGTGCCGGGGGACAAATCCCTGGGGGTGAGCAGTTCTTC. This rearrangement joins TRBV12-3 or TRBV12-4 to TRBJ2-1, with D possibly matching TRBD1 (6 bases). V gave up 11 bases and J gave up 9 bases, with 20 bases separating them. The CDR3 runs 13 residues.

This clonotype has just a few counts. In DNA form, the CDR3 reads TGTGCCAGTAGCCCTAGCCGGGGCAGAACCTACGAGCAGTACTTC. Encoded protein: CASSPSRGRTYEQYF. This chain links TRBV19 with TRBJ2-7; D could derive from TRBD1 or TRBD2 (5 bases each). V lost 6 bases and J lost 2, with 17 bases in between. The CDR3 is 15 amino acids. Germline V gives CDR1 LNHDA, CDR2 SQIVND (reference sequence).

The rearrangement links TRBV11-3 to TRBJ2-7, with TRBD1 matching over 7 bases. The germline V gene encodes CDR1 SGHNT and CDR2 YENEEA. The V segment lost 5 bases and the J segment 3 bases; nucleotides outside the gene matches: 7. This CDR3 has 14 residues. This chain's CDR3 is CASSGWDRNYEQYF. For the CDR3, the DNA is TGTGCCAGCAGCGGCTGGGACAGAAACTACGAGCAGTACTTC.

The table lists this clonotype with a few counts. This chain connects TRBV10-3 to TRBJ1-2; tentative D call: TRBD1 (5 bases). The germline CDR1 and CDR2 sequences are ENHRY and SYGVKD. The CDR3 runs 17 residues. V shed 4 bases and J shed 4 bases, with 22 bases lying between them. CDR3 protein: CAISVLGQYPRGYGYTF. The CDR3 DNA is TGTGCCATCAGTGTCCTCGGACAATACCCCCGGGGCTATGGCTACACCTTC.

This clonotype was counted a few times. One end of the junction varies from germline; a read error may be responsible. The chain couples TRBV6-1 to TRBJ1-5, with 11 bases lining up with TRBD1. The germline V gene encodes CDR1 MNHNS and CDR2 SASEGT. This CDR3 is built from 16 residues. CDR3 in amino acids: CVSSEGQGVSNQPQHF. CDR3 nucleotides: TGTGTCAGCAGTGAGGGACAGGGGGTTAGCAATCAGCCCCAGCATTTT.

This clonotype was observed at least ten times. This chain links TRBV3-1 with TRBJ2-1; TRBD2 matches at 9 bases. The CDR3 consists of 17 residues. Germline V gene lookup returns CDR1 LGHDT and CDR2 YNNKEL (reference sequence). The J segment lost 4 bases and the V segment lost 4 bases, leaving 11 bases of the junction unmatched. Here the CDR3 reads CASSPRMGREGYNEQFF. As DNA, the CDR3 is TGTGCCAGCAGCCCCCGAATGGGGCGGGAGGGGTACAATGAGCAGTTCTTC.